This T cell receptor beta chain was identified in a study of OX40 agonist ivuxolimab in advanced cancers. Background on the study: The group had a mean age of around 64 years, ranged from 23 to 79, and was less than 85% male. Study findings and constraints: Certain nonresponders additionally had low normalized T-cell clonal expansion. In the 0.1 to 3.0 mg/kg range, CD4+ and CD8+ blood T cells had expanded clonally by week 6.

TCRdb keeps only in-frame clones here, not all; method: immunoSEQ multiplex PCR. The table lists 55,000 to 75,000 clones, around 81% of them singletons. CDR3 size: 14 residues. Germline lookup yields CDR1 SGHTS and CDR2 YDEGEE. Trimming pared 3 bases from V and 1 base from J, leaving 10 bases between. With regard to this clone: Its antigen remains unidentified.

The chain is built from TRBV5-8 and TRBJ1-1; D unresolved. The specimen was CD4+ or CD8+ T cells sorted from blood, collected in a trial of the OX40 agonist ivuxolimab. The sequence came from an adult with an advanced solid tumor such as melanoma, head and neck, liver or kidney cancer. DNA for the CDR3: TGTGCCAGCAGCTCCATCTTAGGGAACACTGAAGCTTTCTTT. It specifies CASSSILGNTEAFF.